These 3 T cell receptor beta chains were sequenced from one sample in a study of CD8 T cells in ankylosing spondylitis. Study-wide points: About 8 highly homologous variants made up a TCR beta motif, and this motif appeared characteristic of ankylosing spondylitis blood.

TCRdb re-called the 5' RACE reads through MiXCR, storing one row per CDR3 protein. The data contain 700,000 to 1,000,000 distinct CDR3 sequences, about an eighth of them seen just once; the ten biggest clones take up about 0.5%. Which antigens these TCRs recognize remains unknown. Material for sequencing was blood, either unsorted or a sorted T cell fraction (not recorded which). The receptors stem from a male donor with ankylosing spondylitis.

The chain couples TRBV27 to TRBJ2-3; D is undetermined. The CDR3 extends over 16 amino acids. Trimming removed 4 bases from V and 2 bases from J, with 16 bases in between. Germline values: CDR1 MNHEY, CDR2 SMNVEV (reference sequence). CDR3 in amino acids: CASSSRWYFSTDTQYF. In DNA, the CDR3 is TGTGCCAGCAGTTCCCGTTGGTACTTCTCCACAGATACGCAGTATTTT.

This chain's CDR3 is CSASRMGGSYEQYF. The DNA of the CDR3 is TGCAGTGCTAGTAGAATGGGGGGCTCCTACGAGCAGTACTTC. V is TRBV20-1 and J is TRBJ2-7; a possible D gene is TRBD2 (6 bases). The CDR3 covers 14 residues. Germline V CDR1 and CDR2: DFQATT, SNEGSKA (reference sequence). Trimming left V 3 bases short and J 0 bases short, with 12 bases between.

This clonotype was picked up many times. The chain is built from TRBV7-8 and TRBJ2-1; 8 bases match TRBD2. CDR3 length: 16 amino acids. Germline CDR1 reads SGHVS; CDR2 reads FQNEAQ. V lost 4 bases to trimming and J lost 5 bases; unmatched junction nucleotides: 10. The CDR3 bases are TGTGCCAGCAGCTGGGTTAGCGGGAACCTCAACAATGAGCAGTTCTTC. Translated: CASSWVSGNLNNEQFF. The full variable domain, in which reference TRBV7-8 and TRBJ2-1 provide the parts outside the CDR3, is GAGVSQSPRYKVAKRGQDVALRCDPISGHVSLFWYQQALGQGPEFLTYFQNEAQLDKSGLPSDRFFAERPEGSVSTLKIQRTQQEDSAVYLCASSWVSGNLNNEQFFGPGTRLTVL.